This T cell receptor (beta chain) came from a study of T cell responses to AZD1222 COVID-19 vaccine. Study results and limitations: Close to half of spike-specific TCRs reportedly recognize unmutated variant regions.

V lost 5 bases and J lost 1; bases outside the gene matches: 3. Germline CDR1 reads SGHTA; CDR2 reads FQGNSA. The CDR3 extends over 15 amino acids. Method: immunoSEQ multiplex PCR; TCRdb's copy keeps in-frame clones and lacks some. The table records about 98,000 clones, more than 70% of them present only once. Worth noting for this clone: Its antigen is unidentified.

V is TRBV7-2 and J is TRBJ2-7, with 12 bases aligning to TRBD2. The sample in question was peripheral blood, obtained on day 0 of AZD1222 vaccination. The receptor was isolated from an adult in good health. The CDR3 here is CASSTTSGRSYEQYF. In nucleotides, the CDR3 is TGTGCCAGCAGCACCACTAGCGGGAGGTCCTACGAGCAGTACTTC. The full variable domain, completed using reference TRBV7-2 and TRBJ2-7, is GAGVSQSPSNKVTEKGKDVELRCDPISGHTALYWYRQSLGQGLEFLIYFQGNSAPDKSGLPSDRFSAERTGGSVSTLTIQRTQQEDSAVYLCASSTTSGRSYEQYFGPGTRLTVT.